This record covers a single T cell receptor (beta chain). Only in-frame clones appear in the TCRdb table, and some are missing; sequencing was by immunoSEQ multiplex PCR. The sample has approximately 120,000 clones; about 87% are singletons. Trimming removed 5 bases at V and 4 bases at J, with 17 bases between. CDR3 length equals 15 residues. Germline V lookup: CDR1 MGHDK, CDR2 SYGVNS. The data derive from a study of T cell responses to AZD1222 COVID-19 vaccine. The gene calls are TRBV25-1 and TRBJ1-2; D gene ambiguous. The specimen comprised peripheral blood, sampled on day 0 of AZD1222 vaccination. The receptor was isolated from an adult in good health. CDR3: CASSPTLEVGYGYTF. The CDR3 DNA reads TGTGCCAGCAGTCCTACGCTTGAGGTAGGCTATGGCTACACCTTC.